This record looks at one T cell receptor beta chain sequence and its context. The data were obtained in a study of blood T cell repertoires in COVID-19. Across the whole study: Donors in the United States, Italy and Spain gave samples during acute or convalescent COVID-19. PBMCs, B-cell-depleted T cells, or T cells were the source of the cDNA or gDNA that made up the material.

The germline V gene has CDR1 MNHEY and CDR2 SVGAGI. With V trimmed by 5 bases and J by 1 base, 4 bases remained unmatched. The CDR3 is made up of 14 amino acids. Per the original data handling: Amplification from reference gene primers served as the basis for estimated nucleated cell counts. The table came from immunoSEQ multiplex PCR; TCRdb's copy has only in-frame clones and leaves some out. The DNA gave D and trimming, while V, J and clone size come from that table. The sample has tens of thousands of clones; roughly 92% are singletons. J is TRBJ2-7 and V is TRBV6-5; 8 bases are shared with TRBD2. Sequenced input: peripheral blood. The sequence was obtained from a woman in her sixties or seventies with active COVID-19. CDR3 in amino acids: CASSRGGSSYEQYF. As DNA, the CDR3 is TGTGCCAGCAGTCGGGGGGGCAGTTCCTACGAGCAGTACTTC.